This T cell receptor beta chain was sequenced for a study of blood T cell repertoires in COVID-19 (dated by TCRdb to 2020 to 2021). Regarding the research as a whole: The collaborator samples originated in the United States, Italy and Spain and spanned the acute and convalescent phases of COVID-19. The dataset comprised deeply sampled blood TCRbeta repertoires from subjects exposed to, actively infected with, or recovered from COVID-19. A freely available public database, intended as a resource for researchers studying the immune response to SARS-CoV-2, is where the repertoires were released. Nearly every sample came with metadata listing a de-identified subject ID, COVID-19 status, age in years and sex. The material from the prospective study consisted of cDNA or gDNA derived from T cells, B-cell-depleted T cells, or PBMCs. Where available, HLA class I and class II types were taken from metadata supplied by the sample provider and were not determined by assay-based typing. Samples were obtained from the ongoing ImmuneRACE study (first 160 participants) and from over a thousand subjects provided by 6 global collaborators.

Looking up the germline V gene yields CDR1 LGHNA and CDR2 YNFKEQ. V was cut back by 5 bases and J by 3 bases, leaving a gap of 13 bases between them. The CDR3 has 15 amino acids, counting the end cysteine and phenylalanine. Solely the CDR3 DNA is kept, with 45 bases framed from the first base. As to this clone: The clone's antigen remains unknown. Base-call qualities are not available, and no considerably larger clone is one nucleotide away.

Whole blood was collected in K2EDTA tubes by collaborating institutions according to the institutions' own protocols. For TCRbeta analysis, collaborators shipped samples in one of three forms: frozen whole blood, isolated PBMCs, or DNA extracted from either of those sample types. TCRbeta CDR3 regions were amplified from genomic DNA using the immunoSEQ Assay, a bias-controlled multiplex PCR. Per the source publication's procedure: The number of nucleated cells in each sample was estimated by amplification of reference gene primers within the assay. To quantify the absolute abundance of each unique TCRbeta CDR3 rearrangement, sequence reads were collapsed and filtered. For each sample, productive Simpson clonality was calculated as the square root of Simpson's diversity index over productive rearrangements. The table comes from immuneACCESS by way of TCRdb, which keeps in-frame sequences with V and J called. Part of the clones is missing from these tables; in studies checked, under half for an unresolved V gene and the rest for unknown reasons. The V and J calls and the clone size are those of that table, but D and trimming were determined from the DNA. In all, the sample holds 170,000 or so clones, and around 90% of those were seen once. The leading ten clones occupy 2.5% to 3.5% of the sample.

On the study overall, not on this receptor specifically: The quantity of clinical and demographic metadata differed by source and by participant and was supplied without curation.

The receptor was isolated from a man aged 40-55 years with active or convalescent COVID-19. Sequenced: peripheral blood. The rearrangement combines TRBV4-2 with TRBJ1-4, with TRBD1 perhaps the D gene, on 6 matching bases. The DNA sequence follows: TGTGCCAGCAGCGTACAGGGTGCGGCTAATGAAAAACTGTTTTTT. Its coded protein is CASSVQGAANEKLFF.